The clone carrying this TCR beta chain was detected once. Its antigen is still unknown. This specimen comes from a study of persistence of HIV-infected CD4 T cells. The libraries were made with immunoSEQ version 4 in survey mode. Sequencing used immunoSEQ multiplex PCR; TCRdb keeps in-frame clones, though not all of them. The table lists tens of thousands of clones, roughly 70% of them singletons, with about 1.5% in the top ten. This CDR3 is built from 13 residues. From germline, CDR1 is MNHEY and CDR2 SVGAGI. V lost 5 bases and J 1 base, leaving 5 bases between the germline ends. The stimulus was an HIV-1 Gag 15-mer peptide pool, 1 ug/peptide/mL. Responding CD4+ T cells were sorted by upregulation of both CD40 ligand and CD69. Anti-CD28/CD49d costimulation, CD40-blocking antibody and enfuvirtide were given to CD8-depleted PBMCs for 18 hours.

This receptor was identified in an adult man with HIV who was CMV-seropositive. The sample consisted of CD4+ T cells sorted from PBMCs after approximately 19-hour stimulation, taken from a patient who received antiretroviral therapy. The gene calls are TRBV6-5 and TRBJ1-4; D perhaps matches TRBD1 (5 bases). CDR3 sequence: CASSQGTNEKLFF. The CDR3 DNA reads TGTGCCAGCAGTCAGGGAACTAATGAAAAACTGTTTTTT.